This T cell receptor (beta chain) is drawn from a study of blood T cell repertoires in COVID-19. Study overall: COVID-19 samples collected from the United States, Italy and Spain covered acute and convalescent phases.

Authors' processing steps: How many nucleated cells were present was estimated from reference gene primer amplification. Sequenced by immunoSEQ multiplex PCR; TCRdb stores in-frame clones only, minus some. That table gives V, J and clone size, and the DNA gave D and trimming. This table has more than 45,000 clones, approximately 84% appearing once. This sequence was found in a human donor with active COVID-19. The donor label of this sample is uncertain. The specimen sequenced was peripheral blood.

CDR3 loop: CASSPQVARGETQYF. DNA for the CDR3: TGTGCCAGCAGCCCCCAAGTGGCTAGGGGAGAGACCCAGTACTTC. The V call is TRBV7-2, the J call TRBJ2-5, with TRBD1 as a possible D gene (5 bases). Trimming pared 5 bases from V and 4 bases from J, leaving 17 bases between. CDR1 and CDR2 from the germline V gene are SGHTA and FQGNSA. This CDR3 spans 15 amino acids.